Below are 11 T cell receptor beta chains sequenced from a single sample in a study of blood T cell repertoires in COVID-19. Assay used: immunoSEQ multiplex PCR; TCRdb lists only in-frame clones, some missing. The sample contains approximately 16,000 clones, roughly nine tenths of which appear only once. Sample: peripheral blood. The receptors come from a woman older than 75 with COVID-19, enrolled during active disease.

The chain has TRBV11-2 and TRBJ2-1, with TRBD2 identical over 8 bases. The ends lost 5 bases at V and 0 bases at J; junction bases unmatched: 12. The CDR3 is made up of 18 amino acids. Per the germline V gene, CDR1 is SGHAT and CDR2 is FQNNGV. This CDR3 reads CASSPGSPGGASYNEQFF. For the CDR3, the DNA is TGTGCCAGCAGCCCAGGTTCCCCGGGGGGGGCCTCCTACAATGAGCAGTTCTTC. The entire variable domain, with the rest obtained from reference TRBV11-2 and TRBJ2-1, is as follows: EAGVAQSPRYKIIEKRQSVAFWCNPISGHATLYWYQQILGQGPKLLIQFQNNGVVDDSQLPKDRFSAERLKGVDSTLKIQPAKLEDSAVYLCASSPGSPGGASYNEQFFGPGTRLTVL.

This clone was observed once. This chain links TRBV11-2 with TRBJ1-4; D uncertain. The CDR3 is made up of 12 amino acids. V shed 5 bases and J shed 8 bases, with 9 bases lying between them. The germline gives CDR1 SGHAT, CDR2 FQNNGV. The CDR3 reads CASSATQEKLFF. In DNA, the CDR3 is TGTGCCAGCAGCGCCACCCAGGAAAAACTGTTTTTT.

The rearrangement uses TRBV6-6 and TRBJ2-7; 12 nucleotides align to TRBD1. Germline loops: CDR1 MNHNY, CDR2 SVGAGI (reference sequence). V shed 6 bases, J shed 2 bases, and the junction held 8 bases outside the gene matches. This CDR3 spans 16 amino acids. CDR3 nucleotide sequence: TGTGCCAGCAGCAGCTCCGGGACAGGGGGCACCTACGAGCAGTACTTC. Its translation is CASSSSGTGGTYEQYF.

The gene calls are TRBV19 and TRBJ1-5; D is perhaps TRBD1 (6 bases). The CDR3 is 16 amino acids. The germline V gene has CDR1 LNHDA and CDR2 SQIVND (reference sequence). Trimming removed 3 bases at V and 6 bases at J, with 18 bases between. The CDR3 is CASSISPLQGTQPQHF. The CDR3 region has the DNA TGTGCCAGTAGTATCTCACCCCTACAGGGTACTCAGCCCCAGCATTTT. The variable domain in full, with the rest retrieved from reference TRBV19 and TRBJ1-5, is DGGITQSPKYLFRKEGQNVTLSCEQNLNHDAMYWYRQDPGQGLRLIYYSQIVNDFQKGDIAEGYSVSREKKESFPLTVTSAQKNPTAFYLCASSISPLQGTQPQHFGDGTRLSIL.

The chain recombines TRBV19 with TRBJ2-7, with D possibly TRBD2 on 5 matching bases. The germline gives CDR1 LNHDA, CDR2 SQIVND (reference sequence). V was shortened by 4 bases and J by 0 bases, with 10 bases between the two germline ends. The CDR3 covers 14 residues. CDR3 DNA sequence: TGTGCCAGTAGTAGGGCAGGACTCTCCTACGAGCAGTACTTC. Amino acids: CASSRAGLSYEQYF.

This clone was counted only a few times. The sample contains more than one DNA sequence encoding this CDR3. The chain links TRBV10-3 to TRBJ1-1; a weak D match, TRBD1 (5 bases). The V end lost 4 bases, the J end lost 1 base, and 7 bases lay between the germline ends. The CDR3 consists of 13 residues. Germline V gene sequence: CDR1 ENHRY, CDR2 SYGVKD. CDR3 residues: CAISVQGNTEAFF. DNA of the CDR3: TGTGCCATCAGTGTCCAGGGGAACACTGAAGCTTTCTTT.

The V gene is TRBV4-1, the J gene TRBJ2-2; D might be TRBD2 (5 bases). V lost 2 bases to trimming and J lost 0 bases, with 19 bases between them. Per the germline V gene, CDR1 is MGHRA and CDR2 is YSYEKL. The CDR3 length is 19 residues. The CDR3 loop is CASSQRHGISNPNTGELFF. CDR3 sequence (DNA): TGCGCCAGCAGCCAACGCCACGGGATCTCCAATCCGAACACCGGGGAGCTGTTTTTT.

This clone appeared a single time. V and J are TRBV6-5 and TRBJ2-7, with D unresolved. Germline CDR1 reads MNHEY; CDR2 reads SVGAGI. Trimming cost V 8 bases and J 2 bases, with 10 bases left between them. The CDR3 sequence is 12 residues long. CDR3 in amino acids: CASDTRPYEQYF. CDR3 nucleotides: TGTGCCAGCGACACAAGACCCTACGAGCAGTACTTC.

This chain joins TRBV6-5 and TRBJ1-2, with 7 nucleotides matching TRBD1. CDR1 MNHEY and CDR2 SVGAGI come from the germline V gene. Trimming cost V 6 bases and J 0 bases; bases outside gene matches: 7. This CDR3 is 15 amino acids long. The CDR3 region has the DNA TGTGCCAGCAGCTCCGGGACAGTTTCTAACTATGGCTACACCTTC. Translating it yields CASSSGTVSNYGYTF.

The rearrangement uses TRBV6-2 or TRBV6-3 and TRBJ1-1, with a tentative D call TRBD1 (5 bases). The CDR3 spans 16 residues. The germline V gene encodes CDR1 MNHEY and CDR2 SVGEGT. V was clipped by 4 bases and J by 4 bases, with 19 bases between them. The CDR3 sequence: CASSSIQDPESTEAFF. The CDR3 DNA is TGTGCCAGCAGTTCAATACAGGACCCGGAGAGCACTGAAGCTTTCTTT.

This chain uses TRBV19 with TRBJ1-1; no clear D gene. This CDR3 is 14 amino acids long. With 5 bases removed from V and 5 bases from J, the gap between germline ends came to 15 bases. CDR1 is LNHDA, CDR2 SQIVND, per germline (reference sequence). For the CDR3, the DNA is TGTGCCAGTAGTCTCATTTCAGGAAGGACTGAAGCTTTCTTT. This translates into CASSLISGRTEAFF.